A single sample is the source of the 21 T cell receptor beta chains below, sequenced in a study of cytomegalovirus exposure and HLA in healthy donors. PCR primers comprised 60 Vbeta and 13 Jbeta primers. TCRdb's copy holds only in-frame clones and misses some; the assay was immunoSEQ multiplex PCR. This table holds about 96,000 clones, around 74% found once. Sequenced sample: PBMCs. The receptors originated from a woman in her seventies in good health and CMV-seropositive.

The V call is TRBV10-3, the J call TRBJ1-4; weak D call: TRBD1 (6 bases). Germline V gene data show CDR1 as ENHRY and CDR2 as SYGVKD. The CDR3 extends over 15 amino acids. V was trimmed by 1 base and J by 7 bases, leaving 13 bases between them. DNA of the CDR3: TGTGCCATCAGTGAGTTCCGGGGGGCCAGTGAAAAACTGTTTTTT. Protein product: CAISEFRGASEKLFF.

The CDR3 loop is CASSLDAGWQETQYF. As DNA, the CDR3 is TGTGCCAGCAGCTTAGATGCGGGGTGGCAAGAGACCCAGTACTTC. The chain joins TRBV7-8 to TRBJ2-5; TRBD2 is a possible D gene (6 bases). The V and J ends lost 1 base and 2 bases respectively, with 11 bases between them. Germline CDR1 and CDR2: SGHVS and FQNEAQ. This CDR3 spans 15 amino acids.

The V and J genes are TRBV28 and TRBJ2-3; D is unresolved. The CDR3 has 13 amino acids. Germline V gene lookup returns CDR1 MDHEN and CDR2 SYDVKM. Deletions cut 2 bases from V and 2 bases from J, with 5 bases between. CDR3 in DNA: TGTGCCAGCAGTTTACCACTCACAGATACGCAGTATTTT. This encodes CASSLPLTDTQYF. Variable domain in full (rest from reference TRBV28 and TRBJ2-3): DVKVTQSSRYLVKRTGEKVFLECVQDMDHENMFWYRQDPGLGLRLIYFSYDVKMKEKGDIPEGYSVSREKKERFSLILESASTNQTSMYLCASSLPLTDTQYFGPGTRLTVL.

A word on this clone: At one boundary the junction diverges from the germline segment, which might be a read error. CDR3 DNA: TGCGTCTCCGGGAACTCCTATAATTCACCCCTCCACTTT. Translation gives CVSGNSYNSPLHF. The chain has TRBV28 and TRBJ1-6; unclear D gene. The CDR3 covers 13 residues. The germline gives CDR1 MDHEN, CDR2 SYDVKM.

The genes are TRBV9 and TRBJ2-7, with D perhaps TRBD2 (6 bases). The germline CDR1 and CDR2 sequences are SGDLS and YYNGEE. V was cut by 4 bases and J by 7 bases, with 12 bases left in between. The CDR3 runs 12 residues. CDR3 in DNA: TGTGCCAGCAGCCTCACTGGGGGGGAGCAGTACTTC. It specifies CASSLTGGEQYF.

This chain connects TRBV19 to TRBJ2-7, with D perhaps matching TRBD2 (6 bases). The germline V and J ends were trimmed by 5 bases and 6 bases, with 23 bases remaining between them. The CDR3 contains 16 residues. Looked up from germline, CDR1 is LNHDA and CDR2 is SQIVND (reference sequence). CDR3 in DNA: TGTGCCAGTAGTGTAACTCGACTAGTATCAACTAGCGAGCAGTACTTC. Protein sequence: CASSVTRLVSTSEQYF.

There are a few counts of this clone. The chain uses TRBV7-2 and TRBJ2-7; no reliable D call. Trimming removed 5 bases at V and 2 bases at J, with 13 bases between. The CDR3 sequence is 14 residues long. Germline CDR1 SGHTA, CDR2 FQGNSA. DNA for the CDR3: TGTGCCAGCAGCCGCCTAGACCGGCCCTACGAGCAGTACTTC. Amino acid sequence: CASSRLDRPYEQYF.

The chain joins TRBV28 to TRBJ1-1; D ambiguous. Between the trimmed V and J ends, which lost 4 bases and 8 bases, there was a span of 11 bases. The CDR3 totals 12 residues. Germline V gene data show CDR1 as MDHEN and CDR2 as SYDVKM. CDR3 sequence (DNA): TGTGCCAGCAGTTCGGTTTTTAAAGAAGCTTTCTTT. This translates into CASSSVFKEAFF. The whole variable domain, filled in from reference TRBV28 and TRBJ1-1, reads DVKVTQSSRYLVKRTGEKVFLECVQDMDHENMFWYRQDPGLGLRLIYFSYDVKMKEKGDIPEGYSVSREKKERFSLILESASTNQTSMYLCASSSVFKEAFFGQGTRLTVV.

This chain joins TRBV5-4 and TRBJ2-7; D is perhaps TRBD2 (6 bases). This CDR3 region has 13 residues. Deletions cut 0 bases from V and 6 bases from J, with 10 bases between. Germline CDR1 and CDR2: SGHNT and YYREEE (reference sequence). CDR3 sequence: CASSLGGAAEQYF. CDR3 coding DNA: TGTGCCAGCAGCTTGGGCGGGGCGGCCGAGCAGTACTTC.

The V call is TRBV10-3, the J call TRBJ2-5; 9 bases align to TRBD2. Trimming took 6 bases from V and 5 from J; bases not matched to a gene: 7. Germline CDR1 reads ENHRY; CDR2 reads SYGVKD. This CDR3 has 14 amino acids. CDR3 in amino acids: CAIRGGLASETQYF. DNA for the CDR3: TGTGCCATCAGAGGAGGACTAGCGTCGGAGACCCAGTACTTC.

This clone has just one count. The chain uses TRBV9 and TRBJ1-1; D perhaps matches TRBD1 (6 bases). The length of the CDR3 is 15 residues. V was trimmed by 4 bases and J by 2 bases, leaving 15 bases between them. Germline V CDR1 and CDR2: SGDLS, YYNGEE. This chain's CDR3 is CASSTTGSSNTEAFF. CDR3 in DNA: TGTGCCAGCAGCACAACAGGGTCCTCCAACACTGAAGCTTTCTTT.

In this sample, this clone turned up once. The chain is built from TRBV11-2 and TRBJ2-5; a possible D gene is TRBD2 (6 bases). V gave up 5 bases and J gave up 2 bases, with 15 bases separating them. This CDR3 comprises 15 residues. CDR1 is SGHAT and CDR2 is FQNNGV in the germline V gene. The DNA for the CDR3 is TGTGCCAGCAGCGCCGACGGGGGACTTCAAGAGACCCAGTACTTC. Translation: CASSADGGLQETQYF.

This clone was seen a few times. The chain has TRBV4-1 and TRBJ2-7, with TRBD2 matching 10 bases. This CDR3 comprises 16 residues. CDR1 is MGHRA and CDR2 is YSYEKL in the germline V gene. Trimming cost V 1 base and J 3 bases; bases outside gene matches: 6. The CDR3 coding sequence is TGCGCCAGCAGCCAAGTCGGTTCTAGCGGGAGCTACGAGCAGTACTTC. It codes for CASSQVGSSGSYEQYF.

The chain uses TRBV11-2 and TRBJ2-4, with 8 bases that match TRBD1. V dropped 0 bases and J dropped 14; count of bases not matched to a gene: 6. CDR3 size: 13 residues. The germline CDR1 and CDR2 sequences are SGHAT and FQNNGV. CDR3 sequence (DNA): TGTGCCAGCAGCTTAGATTATGCACAGGGGGAGTACTTC. Protein product: CASSLDYAQGEYF.

This clone has a handful of counts. V usage is TRBV15 and J usage is TRBJ2-3; a weak D match, TRBD1 (5 bases). V shed 8 bases and J shed 4 bases, with 16 bases lying between them. The germline gives CDR1 LNHNV, CDR2 YYDKDF (reference sequence). CDR3 length: 14 amino acids. The CDR3 reads CATLQDLRADTQYF. The CDR3 coding sequence is TGTGCCACCCTCCAAGACCTCAGGGCAGATACGCAGTATTTT.

V is TRBV4-3 and J is TRBJ1-1; no reliable D call. Trimming removed 2 bases from V and 1 base from J, with 11 bases in between. Germline V gene lookup returns CDR1 LGHNA and CDR2 YSLEER. This CDR3 has 15 amino acids. The CDR3 sequence is CASSQPGERNTEAFF. DNA for the CDR3: TGCGCCAGCAGCCAACCCGGGGAGCGGAACACTGAAGCTTTCTTT.

This chain joins TRBV9 and TRBJ2-3; D is undetermined. Germline V gene sequence: CDR1 SGDLS, CDR2 YYNGEE. The CDR3 contains 12 residues. V lost 0 bases to trimming and J lost 6 bases, with 5 bases between them. CDR3 sequence (DNA): TGTGCCAGCAGCGTAGGTGGCGATACGCAGTATTTT. Protein sequence: CASSVGGDTQYF.

V and J are TRBV7-2 and TRBJ2-1, with D maybe TRBD1 (5 bases). V was pared by 5 bases and J by 2 bases, with 16 bases between. CDR1 is SGHTA and CDR2 is FQGNSA in the germline V gene. CDR3 length equals 16 residues. The CDR3 DNA sequence: TGTGCCAGCAGCCCGACAGCCATTACCGCCTACAATGAGCAGTTCTTC. This sequence encodes CASSPTAITAYNEQFF.

This clone was seen only once. The CDR3 DNA follows: TGTGCCAGCTCACCGGGACACCACAACACTGAAGCTTTCTTT. Translation: CASSPGHHNTEAFF. This chain uses TRBV18 with TRBJ1-1; TRBD1 is a possible D gene (6 bases). Trimming stripped 3 bases from V and 2 bases from J, with 10 bases between. This CDR3 comprises 14 residues. Per the germline V gene, CDR1 is KGHSH and CDR2 is LQKENI.

This clone was counted once. The chain couples TRBV5-4 to TRBJ2-2; 10 nucleotides line up with TRBD2. Unmatched junction bases numbered 2, after V lost 0 bases and J lost 6 bases. This CDR3 is built from 15 residues. Germline CDR1 and CDR2: SGHNT and YYREEE (reference sequence). CDR3 in DNA: TGTGCCAGCAGCTTGGCCAGCGGGGGGGCCGGGGAGCTGTTTTTT. Translating gives CASSLASGGAGELFF.

V is TRBV5-4 and J is TRBJ2-2; 14 bases are shared with TRBD2. J gave up 5 bases and V 4 bases, and 4 bases lay outside the gene matches. The CDR3 contains 16 residues. Germline V gives CDR1 SGHNT, CDR2 YYREEE (reference sequence). CDR3 in DNA: TGTGCCAGCAGCCCGGGACTAGCGGGAGCGACCGGGGAGCTGTTTTTT. It encodes CASSPGLAGATGELFF.